The entry below gives a single T cell receptor (beta chain) sequence along with its context. The sample originates from a study of cytomegalovirus exposure and HLA in healthy donors. Vbeta (60) and Jbeta (13) primers were used in the PCR. Profiling relied on immunoSEQ multiplex PCR, and the TCRdb table lists in-frame clones only, not all of them. The sample has about 160,000 clones. The CDR3 totals 19 residues. Germline V gives CDR1 ENHRY, CDR2 SYGVKD. J lost 0 bases, V lost 1 base, and 8 bases had no gene match. The rearrangement links TRBV10-3 to TRBJ2-6, with 8 positions matching TRBD1. The source is a woman aged 55-70 years in good health and CMV-seronegative. Material: PBMCs. The chain's CDR3 is CAISEWGTGPTSGANVLTF. In DNA form, the CDR3 reads TGTGCCATCAGTGAGTGGGGGACAGGCCCCACCTCTGGGGCCAACGTCCTGACTTTC.